The clone carrying this T cell receptor (beta chain) occurred a few times. The data originate from a study of blood T cell repertoires in COVID-19. At the level of the study: The cDNA or gDNA used as material had been derived from T cells, B-cell-depleted T cells, or PBMCs.

CDR1 and CDR2 from the germline V gene are SGHRS and YFSETQ. The V and J ends lost 0 bases and 4 bases respectively, with 13 bases between them. This CDR3 contains 15 residues. TCRdb keeps only in-frame clones here, not all; method: immunoSEQ multiplex PCR. The top ten clones hold around 7% of a sample with 150,000 to 190,000 clones, about 86% of them seen once. In terms of age and location, participants ranged from about 18 to 95 years and lived in under 30 US areas. The J gene is TRBJ1-2, the V gene TRBV5-1; D not certain. Sequenced: PBMCs or T cells enriched from blood (not recorded which). The sequence derives from a man aged 50 or older who had recovered from COVID-19. CDR3 sequence: CASSLADGAGYGYTF. For the CDR3, the DNA is TGCGCCAGCAGCTTGGCCGACGGAGCCGGCTATGGCTACACCTTC.